Detailed here is one T cell receptor beta chain. Its antigen is unknown. Nothing much larger sits one base from this clone, and base qualities are not available. This sample was taken from a study of blood T cell repertoires in COVID-19 (TCRdb year 2020). In the study overall: Samples covering the acute and convalescent phases of COVID-19 were provided by collaborators in the United States, Italy and Spain. The prospective study material was composed of cDNA or gDNA derived from T cells, B-cell-depleted T cells, or PBMCs. The dataset comprised deeply sampled blood TCRbeta repertoires from subjects exposed to, actively infected with, or recovered from COVID-19. A freely available public database, intended as a resource for researchers studying the immune response to SARS-CoV-2, is where the repertoires were released. Samples came from the ongoing ImmuneRACE study (first 160 participants) plus 1,254 subjects from 6 global collaborators. The sample metadata nearly always contained a de-identified subject ID, COVID-19 status, age in years and sex. Where available, HLA class I and class II types were taken from metadata supplied by the sample provider and were not determined by assay-based typing.

Via the germline V gene, CDR1 is SGHRS and CDR2 YFSETQ. Here V drops 4 bases and J drops 7 bases, and the junction holds 9 bases not matched to any gene. Taken from cysteine to phenylalanine, the CDR3 has 17 residues. Only the CDR3 DNA is retained, 51 bases long and in frame from the first base. TCRbeta CDR3 regions were amplified from genomic DNA by means of the immunoSEQ Assay, a bias-controlled multiplex PCR. The study's processing was this. Nucleated cell counts per sample were estimated from amplification of reference gene primers within the assay. To quantify the absolute abundance of each unique TCRbeta CDR3 rearrangement, sequence reads were collapsed and filtered. Productive Simpson clonality was computed per sample as the square root of Simpson's diversity index over productive rearrangements. This is the immuneACCESS table as TCRdb keeps it, with only in-frame sequences that have V and J called. A part of the clones is gone; compared with another copy, unresolved V genes explain less than half, and the rest is unexplained. V and J calls and clone size are copied from that table; D and trimming were computed from the DNA. In all, the sample holds roughly 120,000 clones, and about 92% of those were seen once. Approximately 3.5% of the sample is taken by the ten largest.

Each collaborating institution followed its own protocols to collect whole blood in K2EDTA tubes. For TCRbeta analysis, collaborators shipped samples as frozen whole blood, isolated PBMCs, or DNA extracted from either of those sample types. Results and caveats for the whole study, not just this receptor: The quantity of clinical and demographic metadata differed by source and by participant and was supplied without curation.

This receptor chain uses TRBV5-1 and TRBJ1-6, with 12 central nucleotides matching TRBD1. This TCR was sampled from a man in his fifties or sixties with active COVID-19. The sample consisted of peripheral blood. In nucleotide form, the sequence is TGCGCCAGCAGCGTCGGGACAGGGGGCGGTGTGAATTCACCCCTCCACTTT. The encoded protein is CASSVGTGGGVNSPLHF. The full variable domain, with segments outside the CDR3 supplied by the reference TRBV5-1 and TRBJ1-6 proteins, appears as KAGVTQTPRYLIKTRGQQVTLSCSPISGHRSVSWYQQTPGQGLQFLFEYFSETQRNKGNFPGRFSGRQFSNSRSEMNVSTLELGDSALYLCASSVGTGGGVNSPLHFGNGTRLTVT.